This T cell receptor (beta chain) was recorded in a study of blood T cell repertoires in COVID-19. Overall study context: COVID-19 samples, acute and convalescent, were from the United States, Italy and Spain. T cells, B-cell-depleted T cells, or PBMCs provided the cDNA or gDNA that served as material.

CDR3 length: 13 amino acids. Losses at the gene ends were 1 base for V and 10 bases for J; bases not matched to a gene: 5. CDR1 is LNHDA, CDR2 SQIVND, per germline (reference sequence). Per the study methods: Reference gene primer amplification in the assay estimated nucleated cell counts. The table came from immunoSEQ multiplex PCR; TCRdb's copy has only in-frame clones and leaves some out. That table furnishes V, J and clone size, whereas the DNA furnished D and trimming. Of 290,000 or so clones listed, around 87% were seen once; the top ten hold around 1.4%. The V and J genes are TRBV19 and TRBJ1-2; 8 nucleotides match TRBD1. This clonotype originated in a man between 65 and 85 years old with acute or convalescent COVID-19. Sequencing was done on a sample of peripheral blood. CDR3 bases: TGTGCCAGTAGTATAGTGGCCAGGGGGCCCTACACCTTC. Residues: CASSIVARGPYTF.